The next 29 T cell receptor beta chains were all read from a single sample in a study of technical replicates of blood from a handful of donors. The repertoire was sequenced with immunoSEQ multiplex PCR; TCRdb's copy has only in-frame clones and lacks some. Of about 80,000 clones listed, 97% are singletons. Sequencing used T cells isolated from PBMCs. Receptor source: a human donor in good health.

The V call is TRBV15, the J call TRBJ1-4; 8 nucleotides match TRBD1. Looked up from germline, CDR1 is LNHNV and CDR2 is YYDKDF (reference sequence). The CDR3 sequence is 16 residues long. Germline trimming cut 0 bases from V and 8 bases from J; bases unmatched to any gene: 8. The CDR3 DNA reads TGTGCCACCAGCAGAGATAGACAGGGGTTGGGCGAAAAACTGTTTTTT. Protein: CATSRDRQGLGEKLFF.

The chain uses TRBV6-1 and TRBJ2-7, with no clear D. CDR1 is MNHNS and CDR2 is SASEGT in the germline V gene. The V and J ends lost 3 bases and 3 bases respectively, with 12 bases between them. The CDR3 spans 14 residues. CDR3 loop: CASSDLESDYEQYF. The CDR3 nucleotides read TGTGCCAGCAGTGATCTAGAAAGTGACTACGAGCAGTACTTC.

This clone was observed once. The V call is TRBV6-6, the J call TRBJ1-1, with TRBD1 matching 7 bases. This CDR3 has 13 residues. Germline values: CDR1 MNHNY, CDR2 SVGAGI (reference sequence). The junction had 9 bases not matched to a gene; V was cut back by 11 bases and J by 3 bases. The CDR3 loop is CAVEGGADTEAFF. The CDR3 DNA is TGTGCCGTCGAAGGGGGCGCAGACACTGAAGCTTTCTTT.

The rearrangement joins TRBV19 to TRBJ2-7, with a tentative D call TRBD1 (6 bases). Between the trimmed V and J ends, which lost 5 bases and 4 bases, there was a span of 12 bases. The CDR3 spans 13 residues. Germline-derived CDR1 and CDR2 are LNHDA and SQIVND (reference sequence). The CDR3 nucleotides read TGTGCCAGTAGTTTCGCAGGGGAATACGAGCAGTACTTC. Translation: CASSFAGEYEQYF.

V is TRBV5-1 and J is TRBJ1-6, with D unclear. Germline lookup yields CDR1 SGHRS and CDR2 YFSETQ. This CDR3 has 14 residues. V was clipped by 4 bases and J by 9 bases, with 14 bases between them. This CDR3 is CASSLRVAGSPLHF. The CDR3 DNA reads TGCGCCAGCAGCCTCCGGGTTGCGGGTTCACCCCTCCACTTT.

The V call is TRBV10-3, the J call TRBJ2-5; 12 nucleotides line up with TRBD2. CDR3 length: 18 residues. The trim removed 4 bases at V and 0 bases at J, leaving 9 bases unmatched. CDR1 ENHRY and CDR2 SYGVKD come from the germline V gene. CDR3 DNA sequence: TGTGCCATCAGTGGAAGCCGAGGGACTAGCGGGTACCAAGAGACCCAGTACTTC. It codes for CAISGSRGTSGYQETQYF.

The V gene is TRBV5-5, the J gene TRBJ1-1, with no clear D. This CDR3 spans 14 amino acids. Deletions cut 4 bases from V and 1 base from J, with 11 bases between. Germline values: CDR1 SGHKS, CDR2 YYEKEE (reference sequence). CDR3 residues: CASSRYAGNTEAFF. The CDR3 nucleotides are TGTGCCAGCAGCCGATATGCCGGGAACACTGAAGCTTTCTTT.

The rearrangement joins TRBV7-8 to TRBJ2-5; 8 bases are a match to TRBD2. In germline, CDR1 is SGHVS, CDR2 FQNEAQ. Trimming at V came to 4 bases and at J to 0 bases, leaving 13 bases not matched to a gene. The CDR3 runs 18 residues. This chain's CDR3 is CASSSLFLAGKNQETQYF. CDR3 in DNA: TGTGCCAGCAGCTCCCTATTCTTAGCGGGGAAAAACCAAGAGACCCAGTACTTC.

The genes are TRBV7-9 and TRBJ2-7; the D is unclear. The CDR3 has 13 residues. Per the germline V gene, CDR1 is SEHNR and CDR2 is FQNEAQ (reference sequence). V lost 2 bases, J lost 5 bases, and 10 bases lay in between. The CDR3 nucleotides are TGTGCCAGCAGCTTATCCGGAGCCCACGAGCAGTACTTC. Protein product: CASSLSGAHEQYF.

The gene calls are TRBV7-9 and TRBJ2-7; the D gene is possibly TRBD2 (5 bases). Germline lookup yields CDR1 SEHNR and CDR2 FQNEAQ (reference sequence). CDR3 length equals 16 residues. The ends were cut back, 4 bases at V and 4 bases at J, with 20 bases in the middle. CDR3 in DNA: TGTGCCAGCAGCTACCTCGAGAGGGCAGGTTATTACGAGCAGTACTTC. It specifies CASSYLERAGYYEQYF.

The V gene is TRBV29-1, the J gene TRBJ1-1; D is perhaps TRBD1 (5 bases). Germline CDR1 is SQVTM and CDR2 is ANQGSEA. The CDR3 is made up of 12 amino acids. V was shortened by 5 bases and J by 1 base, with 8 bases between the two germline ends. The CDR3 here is CSVCQGNTEAFF. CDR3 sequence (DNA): TGCAGCGTTTGCCAGGGGAACACTGAAGCTTTCTTT.

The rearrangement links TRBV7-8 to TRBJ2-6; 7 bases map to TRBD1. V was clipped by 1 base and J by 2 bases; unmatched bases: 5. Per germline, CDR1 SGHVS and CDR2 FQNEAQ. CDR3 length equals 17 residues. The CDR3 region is CASSLGQGPTGANVLTF. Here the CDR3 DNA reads TGTGCCAGCAGCTTAGGACAGGGCCCAACTGGGGCCAACGTCCTGACTTTC.

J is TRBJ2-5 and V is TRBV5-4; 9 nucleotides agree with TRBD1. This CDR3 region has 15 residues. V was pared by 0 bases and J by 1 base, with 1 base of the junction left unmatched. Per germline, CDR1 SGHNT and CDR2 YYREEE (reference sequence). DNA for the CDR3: TGTGCCAGCAGCTTGGGGGACAGGGTCCAAGAGACCCAGTACTTC. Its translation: CASSLGDRVQETQYF.

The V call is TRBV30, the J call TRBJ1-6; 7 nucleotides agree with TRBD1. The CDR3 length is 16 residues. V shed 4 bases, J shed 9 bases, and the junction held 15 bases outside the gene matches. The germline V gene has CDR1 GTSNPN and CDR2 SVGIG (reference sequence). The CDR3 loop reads CAWTAPRQGESSPLHF. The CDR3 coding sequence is TGTGCCTGGACCGCACCCCGACAGGGTGAGAGTTCACCCCTCCACTTT. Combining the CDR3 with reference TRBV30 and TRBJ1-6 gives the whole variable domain SQTIHQWPATLVQPVGSPLSLECTVEGTSNPNLYWYRQAAGRGLQLLFYSVGIGQISSEVPQNLSASRPQDRQFILSSKKLLLSDSGFYLCAWTAPRQGESSPLHFGNGTRLTVT.

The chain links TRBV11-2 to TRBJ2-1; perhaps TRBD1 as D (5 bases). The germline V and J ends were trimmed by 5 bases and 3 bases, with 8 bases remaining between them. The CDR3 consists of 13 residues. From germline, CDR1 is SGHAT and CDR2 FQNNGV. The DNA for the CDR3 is TGTGCCAGCAGCCCCACAGGCTACAATGAGCAGTTCTTC. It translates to CASSPTGYNEQFF.

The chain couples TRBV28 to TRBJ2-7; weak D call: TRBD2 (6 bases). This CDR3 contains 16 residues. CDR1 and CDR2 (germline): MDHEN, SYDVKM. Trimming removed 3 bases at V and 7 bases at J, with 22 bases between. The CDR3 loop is CASSLRLVGATREQYF. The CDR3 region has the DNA TGTGCCAGCAGTTTGAGACTAGTAGGGGCGACTAGGGAGCAGTACTTC.

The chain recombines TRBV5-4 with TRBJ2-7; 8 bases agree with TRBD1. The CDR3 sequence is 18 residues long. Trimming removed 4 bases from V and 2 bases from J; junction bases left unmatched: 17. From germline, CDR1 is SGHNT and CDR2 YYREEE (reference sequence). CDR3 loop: CASSDGTGGSVRPYEQYF. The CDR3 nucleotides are TGTGCCAGCAGCGATGGGACAGGAGGTTCGGTACGGCCCTACGAGCAGTACTTC. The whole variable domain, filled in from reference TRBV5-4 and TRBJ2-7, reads ETGVTQSPTHLIKTRGQQVTLRCSSQSGHNTVSWYQQALGQGPQFIFQYYREEENGRGNFPPRFSGLQFPNYSSELNVNALELDDSALYLCASSDGTGGSVRPYEQYFGPGTRLTVT.

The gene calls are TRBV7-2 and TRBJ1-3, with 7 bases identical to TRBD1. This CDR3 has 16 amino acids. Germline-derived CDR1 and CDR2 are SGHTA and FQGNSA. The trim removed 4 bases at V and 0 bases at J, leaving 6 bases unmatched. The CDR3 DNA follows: TGTGCCAGCAGCTACGGACAGGCCGACTCTGGAAACACCATATATTTT. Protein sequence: CASSYGQADSGNTIYF.

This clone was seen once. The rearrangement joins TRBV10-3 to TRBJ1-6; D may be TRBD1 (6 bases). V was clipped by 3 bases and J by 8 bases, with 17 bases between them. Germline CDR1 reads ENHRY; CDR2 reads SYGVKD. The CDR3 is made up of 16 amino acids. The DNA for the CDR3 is TGTGCCATCAGTGAAACAGGGAAAGGGAAAGATTCACCCCTCCACTTT. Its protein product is CAISETGKGKDSPLHF.

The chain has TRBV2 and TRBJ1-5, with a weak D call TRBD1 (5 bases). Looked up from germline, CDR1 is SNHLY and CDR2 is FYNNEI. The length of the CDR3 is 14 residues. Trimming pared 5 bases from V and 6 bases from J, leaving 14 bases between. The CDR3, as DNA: TGTGCCAGCAGTCCAGACAGAGTTGGTCAGCCCCAGCATTTT. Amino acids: CASSPDRVGQPQHF.

CDR3 DNA: TGCAGCGTTGGGGGCAGCCCAGATTCACCCCTCCACTTT. Encoded protein: CSVGGSPDSPLHF. The rearrangement links TRBV29-1 to TRBJ1-6; possible D gene TRBD1, 5 bases. Trimming cost V 4 bases and J 8 bases, with 12 bases left between them. CDR1 and CDR2 (germline): SQVTM, ANQGSEA. This CDR3 spans 13 amino acids.

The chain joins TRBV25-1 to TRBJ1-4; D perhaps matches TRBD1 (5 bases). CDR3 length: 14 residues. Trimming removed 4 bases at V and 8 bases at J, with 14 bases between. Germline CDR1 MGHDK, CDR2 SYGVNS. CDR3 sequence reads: CASSGDQGSEKLFF. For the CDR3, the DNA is TGTGCCAGCAGTGGCGATCAGGGTAGCGAAAAACTGTTTTTT.

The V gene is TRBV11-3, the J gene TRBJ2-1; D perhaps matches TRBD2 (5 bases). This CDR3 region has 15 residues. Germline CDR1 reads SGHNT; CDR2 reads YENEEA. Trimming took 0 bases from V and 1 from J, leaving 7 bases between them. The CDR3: CASSLDRGSYNEQFF. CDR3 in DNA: TGTGCCAGCAGCTTAGATCGAGGGTCCTACAATGAGCAGTTCTTC.

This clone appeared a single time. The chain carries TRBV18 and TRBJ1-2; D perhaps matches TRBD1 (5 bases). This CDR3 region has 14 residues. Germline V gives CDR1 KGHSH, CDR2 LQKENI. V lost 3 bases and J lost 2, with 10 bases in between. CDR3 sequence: CASSPWQGNYGYTF. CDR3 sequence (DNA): TGTGCCAGCTCACCGTGGCAGGGCAACTATGGCTACACCTTC.

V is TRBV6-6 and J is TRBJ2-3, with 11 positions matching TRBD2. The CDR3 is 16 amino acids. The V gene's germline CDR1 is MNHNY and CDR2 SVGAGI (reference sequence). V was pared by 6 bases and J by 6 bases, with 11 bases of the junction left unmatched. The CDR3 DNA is TGTGCCAGCAGACTGACTAGCGGGGTGGAGCGGGATACGCAGTATTTT. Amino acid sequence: CASRLTSGVERDTQYF.

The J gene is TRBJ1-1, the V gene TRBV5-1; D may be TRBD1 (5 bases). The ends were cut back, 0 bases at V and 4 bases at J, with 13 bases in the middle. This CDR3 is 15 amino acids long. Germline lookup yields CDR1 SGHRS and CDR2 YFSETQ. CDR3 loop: CASSLEFGGGTEAFF. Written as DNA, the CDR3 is TGCGCCAGCAGCTTGGAATTCGGGGGGGGCACTGAAGCTTTCTTT.

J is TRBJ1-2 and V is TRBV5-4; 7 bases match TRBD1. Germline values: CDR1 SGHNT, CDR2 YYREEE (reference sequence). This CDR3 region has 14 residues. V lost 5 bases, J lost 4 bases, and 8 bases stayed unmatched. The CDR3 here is CASSSPGTAYGYTF. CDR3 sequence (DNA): TGTGCCAGCAGTTCTCCCGGGACAGCCTATGGCTACACCTTC.

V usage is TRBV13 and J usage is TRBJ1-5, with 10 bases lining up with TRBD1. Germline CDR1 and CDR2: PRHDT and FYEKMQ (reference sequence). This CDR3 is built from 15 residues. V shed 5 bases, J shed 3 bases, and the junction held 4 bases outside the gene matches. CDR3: CASSRGQGFNQPQHF. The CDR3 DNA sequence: TGTGCCAGCAGCAGGGGACAGGGGTTCAATCAGCCCCAGCATTTT.

CDR3 protein: CASSAQGYEQFF. CDR3 bases: TGTGCCAGCAGTGCGCAGGGCTATGAGCAGTTCTTC. J is TRBJ2-1 and V is TRBV6-1; D might be TRBD1 (5 bases). The CDR3 is made up of 12 amino acids. Germline V gene lookup returns CDR1 MNHNS and CDR2 SASEGT. With 4 bases removed from V and 8 bases from J, the gap between germline ends came to 9 bases.